This T cell receptor beta chain comes out of a study of blood T cell repertoires in COVID-19. Across the study: Sites in the United States, Italy and Spain provided acute and convalescent COVID-19 samples. From T cells, B-cell-depleted T cells, or PBMCs came the material, which was cDNA or gDNA.

Enrollment of patients from Seattle took place during active infection, with longitudinal follow-up. A single count supports this clone. Under the authors' procedure: From reference gene primer amplification, estimates of nucleated cell counts were derived. This table comes from immunoSEQ multiplex PCR, and its TCRdb copy is limited to in-frame clones, with some not included. Clonal size and the V and J genes are those of that table, whereas D and trimming came from the DNA. Found here are over 85,000 clones, about 85% of them singletons; the top ten hold under 6.5%. This CDR3 region has 15 residues. Germline V gene lookup returns CDR1 SGHTA and CDR2 FQGNSA. Trimming removed 3 bases at V and 2 bases at J, with 13 bases between.

The source of this sequence is a woman between 50 and 59 years old with COVID-19, enrolled during active disease. Source material: peripheral blood. The rearrangement links TRBV7-2 to TRBJ1-2, with D unclear. CDR3 region: CASSFAGRDNYGYTF. The CDR3 DNA follows: TGTGCCAGCAGCTTCGCCGGGAGAGACAACTATGGCTACACCTTC.